A selection of T cell receptor beta chains follows, all from one sample in a study of cytomegalovirus exposure and HLA in healthy donors. Only in-frame clones appear in the TCRdb table, and some are missing; sequencing was by immunoSEQ multiplex PCR. The sample holds hundreds of thousands of clones, roughly 88% seen once. Material for sequencing was PBMCs. The receptor set was obtained from a young woman in good health and CMV-seronegative. Both conserved end residues are part of each CDR3. Each record gives: V gene, CDR3 length, CDR3 protein.

TRBV11-2 16 CASSSQEREAYYEQYF
TRBV28 15 CASSFRGLYPHEQYF
TRBV6-5 14 CASSYETTPHEQYF
TRBV29-1 10 CSASFQTQYF
TRBV29-1 14 CSVRRGTGDNEQFF
TRBV6-1 14 CASTHGLAKETQYF
TRBV9 16 CASSAPGGRAEETQYF
TRBV9 16 CASSVGSSGDVSEQYF
TRBV4-1 16 CASSQAPGQGGGEQFF
TRBV9 15 CASSVGGQDFYGYTF
TRBV28 15 CASTYGRDRAYEQYF
TRBV5-8 15 CASSLGQGAPYEQYF
TRBV4-3 16 CASSHGVGGSSYEQYF
TRBV11-2 13 CASRGQGFYEQYF
TRBV27 17 CASSLTSGVTHGYEQYF
TRBV30 13 CAWSAGSNQPQHF
TRBV5-1 16 CASSPRQGASYNEQFF
TRBV6-1 17 CASSEGPAWDRQETQYF
TRBV7-6 15 CASSLKLGQGSEQYF
TRBV5-1 16 CASSHPRGQTSYEQYF
TRBV27 15 CASLDLAGYYNEQFF
TRBV10-3 16 CAISENGADSGNTIYF
TRBV5-8 17 CASSLALGSRGSYEQYF